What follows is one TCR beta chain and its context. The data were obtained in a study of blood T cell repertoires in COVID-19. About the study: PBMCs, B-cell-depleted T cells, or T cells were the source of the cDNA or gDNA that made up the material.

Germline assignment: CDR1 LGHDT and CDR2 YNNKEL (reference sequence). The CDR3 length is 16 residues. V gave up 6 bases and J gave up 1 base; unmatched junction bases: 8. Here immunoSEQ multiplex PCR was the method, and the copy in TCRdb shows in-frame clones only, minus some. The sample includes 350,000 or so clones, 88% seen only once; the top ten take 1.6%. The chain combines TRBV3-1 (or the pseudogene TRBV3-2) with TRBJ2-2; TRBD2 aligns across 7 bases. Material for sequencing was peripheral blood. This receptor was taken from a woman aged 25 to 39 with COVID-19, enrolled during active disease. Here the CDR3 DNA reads TGTGCCAGCAGGAATGTCGGGGGGTTGAACACCGGGGAGCTGTTTTTT. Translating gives CASRNVGGLNTGELFF.